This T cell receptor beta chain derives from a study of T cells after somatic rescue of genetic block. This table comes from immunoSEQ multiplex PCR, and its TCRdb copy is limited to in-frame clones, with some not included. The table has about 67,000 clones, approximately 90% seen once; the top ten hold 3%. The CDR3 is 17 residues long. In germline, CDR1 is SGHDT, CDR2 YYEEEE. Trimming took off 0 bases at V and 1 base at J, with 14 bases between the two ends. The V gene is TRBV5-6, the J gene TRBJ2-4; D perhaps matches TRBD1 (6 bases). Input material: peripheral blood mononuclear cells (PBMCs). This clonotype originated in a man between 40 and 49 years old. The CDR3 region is CASSLGVAGAAKNIQYF. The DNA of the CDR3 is TGTGCCAGCAGCTTGGGAGTTGCAGGGGCGGCCAAAAACATTCAGTACTTC.